This T cell receptor beta chain stems from a study of shared clonotypes between healthy human individuals. Germline V CDR1 and CDR2: WNHNN, SYGVQD (reference sequence). CDR3 size: 13 residues. V was cut by 4 bases and J by 5 bases, with 9 bases left in between. The data were produced by immunoSEQ multiplex PCR, yet TCRdb's version contains in-frame clones alone and is incomplete. The top ten clones hold around 1.8% of a sample with 740,000 or so clones, 73% of them seen once. Source material: memory CD4+ T cells sorted from blood. The subset was: CD45RA-negative fraction. The source is a woman in her 30s in good health. The chain combines TRBV10-1 with TRBJ1-5, with D tentatively TRBD1 (5 bases). The CDR3 nucleotides read TGCGCCAGCAGTGCAGGGAAGTATCAGCCCCAGCATTTT. Protein product: CASSAGKYQPQHF.